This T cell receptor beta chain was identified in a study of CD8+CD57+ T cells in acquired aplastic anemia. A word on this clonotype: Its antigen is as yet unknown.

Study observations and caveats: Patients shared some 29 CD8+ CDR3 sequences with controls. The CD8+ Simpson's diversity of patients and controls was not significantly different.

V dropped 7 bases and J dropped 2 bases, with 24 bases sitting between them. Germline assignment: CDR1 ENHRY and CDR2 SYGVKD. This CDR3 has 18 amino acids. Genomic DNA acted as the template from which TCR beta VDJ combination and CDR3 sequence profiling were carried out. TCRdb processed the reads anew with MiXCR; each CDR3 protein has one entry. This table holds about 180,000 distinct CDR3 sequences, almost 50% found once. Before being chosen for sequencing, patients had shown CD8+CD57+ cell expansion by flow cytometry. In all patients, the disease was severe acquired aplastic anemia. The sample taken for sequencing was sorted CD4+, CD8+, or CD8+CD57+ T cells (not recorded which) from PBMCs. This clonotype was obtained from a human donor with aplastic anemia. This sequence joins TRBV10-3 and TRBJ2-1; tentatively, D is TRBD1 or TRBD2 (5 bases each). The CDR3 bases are TGTGCCATCACCGGGGCCAGTAGCCCAGGGTTAACCTACAATGAGCAGTTCTTC. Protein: CAITGASSPGLTYNEQFF.